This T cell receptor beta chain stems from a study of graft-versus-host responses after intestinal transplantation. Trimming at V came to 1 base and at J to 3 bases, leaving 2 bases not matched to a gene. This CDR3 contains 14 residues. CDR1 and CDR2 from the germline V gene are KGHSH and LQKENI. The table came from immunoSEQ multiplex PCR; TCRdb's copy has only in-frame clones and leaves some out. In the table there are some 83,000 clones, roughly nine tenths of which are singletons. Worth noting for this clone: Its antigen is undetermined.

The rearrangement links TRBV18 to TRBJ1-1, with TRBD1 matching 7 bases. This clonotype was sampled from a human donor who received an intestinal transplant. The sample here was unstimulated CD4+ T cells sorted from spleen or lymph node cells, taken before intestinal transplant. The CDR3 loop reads CASSPQGADTEAFF. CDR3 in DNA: TGTGCCAGCTCACCACAGGGGGCGGACACTGAAGCTTTCTTT.